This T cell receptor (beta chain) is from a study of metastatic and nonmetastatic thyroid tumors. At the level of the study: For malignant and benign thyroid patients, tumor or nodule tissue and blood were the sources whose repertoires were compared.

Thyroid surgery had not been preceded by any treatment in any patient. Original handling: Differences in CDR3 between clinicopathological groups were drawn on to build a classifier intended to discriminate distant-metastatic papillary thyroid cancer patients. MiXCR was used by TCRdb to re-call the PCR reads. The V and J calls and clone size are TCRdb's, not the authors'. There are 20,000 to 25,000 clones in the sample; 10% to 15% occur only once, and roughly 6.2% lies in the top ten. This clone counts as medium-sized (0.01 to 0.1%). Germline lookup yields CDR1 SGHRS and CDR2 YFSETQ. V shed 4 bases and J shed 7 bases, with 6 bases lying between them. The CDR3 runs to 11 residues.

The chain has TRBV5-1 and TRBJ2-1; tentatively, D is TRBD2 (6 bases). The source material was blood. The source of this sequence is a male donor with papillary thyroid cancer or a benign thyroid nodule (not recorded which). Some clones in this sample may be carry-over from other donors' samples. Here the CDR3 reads CASSAGNEQFF. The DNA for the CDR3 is TGCGCCAGCAGCGCGGGAAATGAGCAGTTCTTC.